This T cell receptor (beta chain) came from a study of cytomegalovirus exposure and HLA in healthy donors. The germline V gene encodes CDR1 SGHRS and CDR2 YFSETQ. The CDR3 spans 12 residues. Trimming removed 4 bases from V and 11 bases from J, with 15 bases in between. Libraries were prepared by immunoSEQ multiplex PCR; TCRdb keeps only in-frame clonotypes and omits some of them. The sample shows some 83,000 clones, 94% of them seen only once. The donors were members of the approximately 130-subject validation cohort (separate from the 666-subject first cohort). V is TRBV5-1 and J is TRBJ1-1; possibly TRBD1 for D (5 bases). This clonotype originated in a woman in her late teens or twenties in good health and CMV-seronegative. Sample: PBMCs. The CDR3 nucleotides read TGCGCCAGCAGCCCGCAAACAGGTTATGCTTTCTTT. Residues: CASSPQTGYAFF.